This TCR beta chain derives from a study of blood T cell repertoires in COVID-19. Sequencing used immunoSEQ multiplex PCR; TCRdb keeps in-frame clones, though not all of them. The sample consists of 200,000 or so clones, under 85% of them appearing once. V was shortened by 8 bases and J by 2 bases, with 19 bases between the two germline ends. The CDR3 loop spans 15 amino acids. The germline V gene has CDR1 MDHEN and CDR2 SYDVKM. V usage is TRBV28 and J usage is TRBJ2-7, with D hard to call. This TCR came from a man in his fifties or sixties with active or convalescent COVID-19. Input material: peripheral blood. The CDR3 here is CASRSSGTEAYEQYF. For the CDR3, the DNA is TGTGCCAGCCGCTCCAGTGGTACAGAAGCCTACGAGCAGTACTTC.